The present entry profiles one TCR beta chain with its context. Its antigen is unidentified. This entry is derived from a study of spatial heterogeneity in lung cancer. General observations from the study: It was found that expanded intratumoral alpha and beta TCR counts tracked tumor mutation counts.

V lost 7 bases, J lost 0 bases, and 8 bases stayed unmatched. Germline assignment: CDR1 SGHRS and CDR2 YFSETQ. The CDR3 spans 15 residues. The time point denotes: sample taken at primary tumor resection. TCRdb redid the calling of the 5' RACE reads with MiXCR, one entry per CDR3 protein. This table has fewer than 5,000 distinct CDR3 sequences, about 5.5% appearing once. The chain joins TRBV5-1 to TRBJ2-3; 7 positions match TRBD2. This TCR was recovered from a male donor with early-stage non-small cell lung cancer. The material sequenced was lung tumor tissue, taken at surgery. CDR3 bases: TGCGCCAGCCGCCCCCATAGCGGGAGCACAGATACGCAGTATTTT. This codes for CASRPHSGSTDTQYF.